The 9 T cell receptor beta chains below were found in one sample sequenced in a study of cytomegalovirus exposure and HLA in healthy donors. PCR was performed using 60 Vbeta and 13 Jbeta primers. The data were produced by immunoSEQ multiplex PCR, yet TCRdb's version contains in-frame clones alone and is incomplete. The table has approximately 140,000 clones, about 76% seen once. Sequenced sample: PBMCs. The source is a man younger than 30 in good health and CMV-seronegative.

The chain couples TRBV30 to TRBJ1-4, with D maybe TRBD1 (5 bases). Germline loops: CDR1 GTSNPN, CDR2 SVGIG (reference sequence). V dropped 3 bases and J dropped 8 bases, with 13 bases sitting between them. The CDR3 runs 13 residues. In DNA, the CDR3 is TGTGCCTGGAGGGCGGGGGTAGGAGAAAAACTGTTTTTT. It translates to CAWRAGVGEKLFF.

The chain recombines TRBV9 with TRBJ2-7, with a possible D match to TRBD2 (5 bases). CDR1 SGDLS and CDR2 YYNGEE come from the germline V gene. The V gene lost 0 bases and the J gene lost 6 bases, with 22 bases spanning the gap. The CDR3 consists of 17 residues. CDR3 region: CASSVEAGPPTTGEQYF. CDR3 coding DNA: TGTGCCAGCAGCGTAGAGGCGGGCCCTCCAACTACGGGCGAGCAGTACTTC. The full variable domain, its missing parts supplied by reference TRBV9 and TRBJ2-7, is DSGVTQTPKHLITATGQRVTLRCSPRSGDLSVYWYQQSLDQGLQFLIQYYNGEERAKGNILERFSAQQFPDLHSELNLSSLELGDSALYFCASSVEAGPPTTGEQYFGPGTRLTVT.

This clone was observed a handful of times. Distinct nucleotide sequences in the sample also encode this CDR3. The rearrangement uses TRBV19 and TRBJ1-4; D perhaps matches TRBD1 (5 bases). This CDR3 is built from 12 residues. V was shortened by 3 bases and J by 9 bases, with 8 bases between the two germline ends. In germline, CDR1 is LNHDA, CDR2 SQIVND (reference sequence). The CDR3 nucleotides read TGTGCCAGTAGTATCGGGGGGAAAAAACTGTTTTTT. This codes for CASSIGGKKLFF. Together with reference TRBV19 and TRBJ1-4, the CDR3 gives the full variable domain: DGGITQSPKYLFRKEGQNVTLSCEQNLNHDAMYWYRQDPGQGLRLIYYSQIVNDFQKGDIAEGYSVSREKKESFPLTVTSAQKNPTAFYLCASSIGGKKLFFGSGTQLSVL.

The chain recombines TRBV5-4 with TRBJ2-5; D is unresolved. The closer fit of TRBJ2-7 to the DNA end suggests the J call may be wrong. The length of the CDR3 is 14 residues. The germline gives CDR1 SGHNT, CDR2 YYREEE (reference sequence). This CDR3 reads CASSLAVSGYEQYF. The CDR3 bases are TGTGCCAGCAGCTTGGCAGTTTCAGGTTACGAGCAGTACTTC.

The chain is built from TRBV2 and TRBJ2-1; TRBD1 matches at 9 bases. After removal of 5 bases from V and 7 bases from J, the junction contained 12 bases not matched to a gene. Germline V lookup: CDR1 SNHLY, CDR2 FYNNEI. The CDR3 sequence is 16 residues long. As DNA, the CDR3 is TGTGCCAGCAGTCGACCGGGACAGGGCCTTATGAATGAGCAGTTCTTC. Protein sequence: CASSRPGQGLMNEQFF.

V and J are TRBV11-3 and TRBJ2-6; D unresolved. This CDR3 has 14 amino acids. The germline V gene has CDR1 SGHNT and CDR2 YENEEA. V dropped 5 bases and J dropped 0 bases, with 5 bases sitting between them. The CDR3: CASSRSSGANVLTF. CDR3 DNA: TGTGCCAGCAGCCGTAGCTCTGGGGCCAACGTCCTGACTTTC.

V usage is TRBV9 and J usage is TRBJ1-1; D possibly corresponds to TRBD1 (6 bases). V was shortened by 4 bases and J by 2 bases, with 15 bases between the two germline ends. The CDR3 is 15 residues long. CDR1 is SGDLS, CDR2 YYNGEE, per germline. CDR3 sequence: CASSPAGTYNTEAFF. CDR3 nucleotides: TGTGCCAGCAGCCCCGCCGGGACATATAACACTGAAGCTTTCTTT.

V usage is TRBV18 and J usage is TRBJ1-1, with TRBD1 identical over 9 bases. The CDR3 contains 15 residues. Germline values: CDR1 KGHSH, CDR2 LQKENI. J was trimmed by 4 bases and V by 3 bases; bases with no gene match: 6. The CDR3 here is CASSPRQGEGTEAFF. Here the CDR3 DNA reads TGTGCCAGCTCACCCCGACAGGGGGAAGGCACTGAAGCTTTCTTT.

The chain carries TRBV5-5 and TRBJ1-2; 7 positions match TRBD1. This CDR3 has 15 amino acids. V was pared by 4 bases and J by 6 bases, with 12 bases of the junction left unmatched. Germline lookup yields CDR1 SGHKS and CDR2 YYEKEE (reference sequence). In DNA form, the CDR3 reads TGTGCCAGCAGCACGGCGACAGGGTACGGGCATGGCTACACCTTC. It encodes CASSTATGYGHGYTF.